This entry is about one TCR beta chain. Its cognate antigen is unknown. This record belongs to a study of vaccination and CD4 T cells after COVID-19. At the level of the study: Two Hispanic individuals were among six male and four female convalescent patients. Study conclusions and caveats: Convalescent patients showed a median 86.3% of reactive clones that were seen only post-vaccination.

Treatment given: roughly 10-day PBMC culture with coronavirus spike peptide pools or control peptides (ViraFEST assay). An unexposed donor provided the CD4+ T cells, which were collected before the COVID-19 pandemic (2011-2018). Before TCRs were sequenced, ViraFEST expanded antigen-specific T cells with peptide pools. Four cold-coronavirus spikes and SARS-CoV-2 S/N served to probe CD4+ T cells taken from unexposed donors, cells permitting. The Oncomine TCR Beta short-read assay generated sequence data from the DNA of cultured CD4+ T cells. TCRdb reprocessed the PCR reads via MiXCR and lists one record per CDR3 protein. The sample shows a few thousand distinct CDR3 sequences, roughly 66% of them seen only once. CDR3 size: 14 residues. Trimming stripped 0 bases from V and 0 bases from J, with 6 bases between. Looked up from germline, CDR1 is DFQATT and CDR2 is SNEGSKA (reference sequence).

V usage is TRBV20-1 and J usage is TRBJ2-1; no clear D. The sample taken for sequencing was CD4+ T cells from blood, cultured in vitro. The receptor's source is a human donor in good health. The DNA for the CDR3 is TGCAGTGCTAGAGACGCCGGCTCCTACAATGAGCAGTTCTTC. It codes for CSARDAGSYNEQFF.